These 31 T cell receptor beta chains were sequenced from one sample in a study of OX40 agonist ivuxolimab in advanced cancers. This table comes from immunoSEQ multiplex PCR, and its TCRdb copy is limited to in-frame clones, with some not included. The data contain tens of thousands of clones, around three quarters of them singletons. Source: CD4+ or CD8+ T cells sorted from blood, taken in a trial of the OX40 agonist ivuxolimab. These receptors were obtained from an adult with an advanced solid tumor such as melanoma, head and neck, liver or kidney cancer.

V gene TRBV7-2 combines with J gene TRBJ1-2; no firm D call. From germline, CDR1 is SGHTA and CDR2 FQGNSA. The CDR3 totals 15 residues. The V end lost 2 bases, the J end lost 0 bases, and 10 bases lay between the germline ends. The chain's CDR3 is CASSLMYQTNYGYTF. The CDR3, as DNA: TGTGCCAGCAGCTTAATGTATCAAACTAACTATGGCTACACCTTC.

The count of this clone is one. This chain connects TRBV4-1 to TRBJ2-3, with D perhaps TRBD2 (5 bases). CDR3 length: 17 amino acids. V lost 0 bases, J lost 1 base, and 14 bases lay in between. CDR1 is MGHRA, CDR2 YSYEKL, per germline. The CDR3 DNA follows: TGCGCCAGCAGCCAAGATCACGAGGGAGCGGGCACAGATACGCAGTATTTT. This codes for CASSQDHEGAGTDTQYF.

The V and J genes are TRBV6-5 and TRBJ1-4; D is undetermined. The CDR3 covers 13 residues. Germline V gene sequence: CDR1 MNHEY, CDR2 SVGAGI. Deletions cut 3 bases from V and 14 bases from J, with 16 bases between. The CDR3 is CASSYDTSTGLFF. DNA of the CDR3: TGTGCCAGCAGTTATGACACCTCAACGGGCCTGTTTTTT.

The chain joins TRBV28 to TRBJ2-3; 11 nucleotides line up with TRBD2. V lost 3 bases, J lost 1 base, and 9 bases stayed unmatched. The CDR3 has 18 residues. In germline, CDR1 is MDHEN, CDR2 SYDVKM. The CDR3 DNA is TGTGCCAGCAGTTTTCTTGGGGGACTAGCGGAAGGCACAGATACGCAGTATTTT. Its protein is CASSFLGGLAEGTDTQYF. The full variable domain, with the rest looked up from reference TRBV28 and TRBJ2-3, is DVKVTQSSRYLVKRTGEKVFLECVQDMDHENMFWYRQDPGLGLRLIYFSYDVKMKEKGDIPEGYSVSREKKERFSLILESASTNQTSMYLCASSFLGGLAEGTDTQYFGPGTRLTVL.

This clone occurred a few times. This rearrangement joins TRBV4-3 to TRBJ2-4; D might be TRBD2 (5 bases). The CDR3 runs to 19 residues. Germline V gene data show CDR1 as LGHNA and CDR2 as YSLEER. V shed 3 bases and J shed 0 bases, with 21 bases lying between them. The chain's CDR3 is CASSQEELSTTLAKNIQYF. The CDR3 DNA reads TGCGCCAGCAGCCAGGAGGAACTTTCAACAACCCTAGCCAAAAACATTCAGTACTTC.

CDR3 nucleotide sequence: TGTGCCAGCAGCTTAGGGGGGACAGGGCAAGAGACCCAGTACTTC. It encodes CASSLGGTGQETQYF. The chain couples TRBV7-9 to TRBJ2-5; 9 positions agree with TRBD1. CDR3 length equals 15 residues. The J segment lost 2 bases and the V segment lost 1 base, leaving 2 bases of the junction unmatched. Germline CDR1 reads SEHNR; CDR2 reads FQNEAQ (reference sequence).

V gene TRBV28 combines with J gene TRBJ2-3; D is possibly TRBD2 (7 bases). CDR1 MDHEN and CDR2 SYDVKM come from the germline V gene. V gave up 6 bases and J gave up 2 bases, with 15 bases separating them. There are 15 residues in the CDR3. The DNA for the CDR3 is TGTGCCAGCAGCCGAGGGGGGGACTACACAGATACGCAGTATTTT. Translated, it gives CASSRGGDYTDTQYF.

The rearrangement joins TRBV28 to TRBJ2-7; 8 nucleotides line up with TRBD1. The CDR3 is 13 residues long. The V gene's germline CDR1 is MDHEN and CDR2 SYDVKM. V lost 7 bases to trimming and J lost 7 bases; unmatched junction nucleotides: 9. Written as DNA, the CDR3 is TGTGCCAGCAACGGACAGGGCGTCGTAGAGCAGTACTTC. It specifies CASNGQGVVEQYF.

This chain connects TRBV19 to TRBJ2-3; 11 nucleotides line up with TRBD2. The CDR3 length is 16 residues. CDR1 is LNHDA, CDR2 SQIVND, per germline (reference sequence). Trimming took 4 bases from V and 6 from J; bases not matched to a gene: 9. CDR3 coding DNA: TGTGCCAGTAGTACGAGACTAGCGGGAAATCCCGATACGCAGTATTTT. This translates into CASSTRLAGNPDTQYF.

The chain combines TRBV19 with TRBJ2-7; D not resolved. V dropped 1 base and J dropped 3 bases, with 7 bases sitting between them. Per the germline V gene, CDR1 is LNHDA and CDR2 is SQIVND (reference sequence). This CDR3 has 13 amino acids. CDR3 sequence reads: CASSIGPDYEQYF. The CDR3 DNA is TGTGCCAGTAGTATAGGTCCCGACTACGAGCAGTACTTC.

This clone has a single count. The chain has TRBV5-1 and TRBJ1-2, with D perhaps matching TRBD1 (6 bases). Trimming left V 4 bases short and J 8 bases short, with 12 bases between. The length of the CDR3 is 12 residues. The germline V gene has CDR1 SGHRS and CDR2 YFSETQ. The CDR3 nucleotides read TGCGCCAGCAGCCCGGAAAGGGGGGGCTACACCTTC. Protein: CASSPERGGYTF.

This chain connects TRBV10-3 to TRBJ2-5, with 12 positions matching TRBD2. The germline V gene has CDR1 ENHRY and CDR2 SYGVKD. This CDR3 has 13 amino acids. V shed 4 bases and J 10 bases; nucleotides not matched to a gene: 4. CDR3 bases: TGTGCCATCAGTGGACTAGCGGGAGATAACCAGTACTTC. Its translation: CAISGLAGDNQYF.

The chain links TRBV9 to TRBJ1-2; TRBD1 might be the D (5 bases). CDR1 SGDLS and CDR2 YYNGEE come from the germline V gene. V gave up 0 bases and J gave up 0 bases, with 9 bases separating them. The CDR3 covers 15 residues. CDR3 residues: CASSVGQYANYGYTF. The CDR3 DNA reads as TGTGCCAGCAGCGTAGGACAGTACGCTAACTATGGCTACACCTTC. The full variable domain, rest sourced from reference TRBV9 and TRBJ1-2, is DSGVTQTPKHLITATGQRVTLRCSPRSGDLSVYWYQQSLDQGLQFLIQYYNGEERAKGNILERFSAQQFPDLHSELNLSSLELGDSALYFCASSVGQYANYGYTFGSGTRLTVV.

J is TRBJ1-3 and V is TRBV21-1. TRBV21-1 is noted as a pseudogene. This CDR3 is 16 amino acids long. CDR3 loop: CASSKEEGHSGNTIYF. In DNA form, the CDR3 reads TGTGCCAGCAGCAAAGAGGAGGGGCACTCTGGAAACACCATATATTTT.

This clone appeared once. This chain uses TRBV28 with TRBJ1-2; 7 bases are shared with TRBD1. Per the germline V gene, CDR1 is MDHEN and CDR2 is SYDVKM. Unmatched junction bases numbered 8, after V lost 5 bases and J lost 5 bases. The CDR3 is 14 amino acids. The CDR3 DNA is TGTGCCAGCAGTCCCGGGACAGTGATATATGGCTACACCTTC. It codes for CASSPGTVIYGYTF.

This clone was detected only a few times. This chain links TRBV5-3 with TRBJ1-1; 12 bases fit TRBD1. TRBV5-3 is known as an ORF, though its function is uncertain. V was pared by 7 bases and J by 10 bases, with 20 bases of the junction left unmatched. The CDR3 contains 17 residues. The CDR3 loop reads CARCDHWDRGLYGAAFF. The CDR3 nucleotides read TGTGCCAGATGTGACCATTGGGACAGGGGGCTTTATGGTGCAGCTTTCTTT.

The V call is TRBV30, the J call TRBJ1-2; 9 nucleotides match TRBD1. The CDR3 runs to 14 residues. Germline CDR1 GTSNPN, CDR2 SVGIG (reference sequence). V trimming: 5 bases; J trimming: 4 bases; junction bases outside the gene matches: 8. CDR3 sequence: CAWGRTGESYGYTF. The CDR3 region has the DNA TGTGCCTGGGGACGGACAGGGGAGTCCTATGGCTACACCTTC.

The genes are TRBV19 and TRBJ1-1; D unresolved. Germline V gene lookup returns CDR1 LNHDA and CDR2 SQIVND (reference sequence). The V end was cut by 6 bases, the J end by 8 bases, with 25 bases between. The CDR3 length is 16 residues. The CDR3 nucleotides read TGTGCCAGTAGGCCTCAGGTTAACTTTGACACTGTAGAAGCTTTCTTT. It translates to CASRPQVNFDTVEAFF.

The CDR3 sequence: CASIGEFTYNEQFF. The CDR3 DNA follows: TGTGCCAGCATTGGGGAGTTCACCTACAATGAGCAGTTCTTC. V usage is TRBV2 and J usage is TRBJ2-1; a possible D gene is TRBD2 (5 bases). CDR3 size: 14 residues. CDR1 is SNHLY and CDR2 is FYNNEI in the germline V gene. Trimming left V 7 bases short and J 2 bases short, with 12 bases between. Drawing the rest from reference TRBV2 and TRBJ2-1, the complete variable domain is EPEVTQTPSHQVTQMGQEVILRCVPISNHLYFYWYRQILGQKVEFLVSFYNNEISEKSEIFDDQFSVERPDGSNFTLKIRSTKLEDSAMYFCASIGEFTYNEQFFGPGTRLTVL.

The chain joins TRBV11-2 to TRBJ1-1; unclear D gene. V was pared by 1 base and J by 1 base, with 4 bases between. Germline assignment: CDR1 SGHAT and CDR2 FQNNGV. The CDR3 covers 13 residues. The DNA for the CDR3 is TGTGCCAGCAGCTTAGCGGAGAACACTGAAGCTTTCTTT. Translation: CASSLAENTEAFF.

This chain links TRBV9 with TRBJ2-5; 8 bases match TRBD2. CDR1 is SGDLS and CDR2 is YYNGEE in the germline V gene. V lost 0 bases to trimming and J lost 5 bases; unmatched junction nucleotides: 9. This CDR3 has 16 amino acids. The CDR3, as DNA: TGTGCCAGCAGCGTAGAAGGTAGCGGGATAGGGGAGACCCAGTACTTC. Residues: CASSVEGSGIGETQYF.

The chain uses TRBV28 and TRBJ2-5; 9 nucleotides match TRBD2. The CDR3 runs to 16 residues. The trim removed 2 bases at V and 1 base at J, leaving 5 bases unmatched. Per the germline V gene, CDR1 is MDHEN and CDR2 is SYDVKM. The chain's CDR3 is CASSLTSGYFQETQYF. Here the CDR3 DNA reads TGTGCCAGCAGTTTAACTAGCGGGTATTTCCAAGAGACCCAGTACTTC.

Here the CDR3 reads CSVEGGRGSYNEQFF. The CDR3 DNA reads as TGCAGCGTTGAAGGAGGGAGGGGCTCCTACAATGAGCAGTTCTTC. The V gene is TRBV29-1, the J gene TRBJ2-1; 7 bases are a match to TRBD2. CDR3 length: 15 residues. Germline V gene sequence: CDR1 SQVTM, CDR2 ANQGSEA. V lost 1 base, J lost 0 bases, and 3 bases stayed unmatched.

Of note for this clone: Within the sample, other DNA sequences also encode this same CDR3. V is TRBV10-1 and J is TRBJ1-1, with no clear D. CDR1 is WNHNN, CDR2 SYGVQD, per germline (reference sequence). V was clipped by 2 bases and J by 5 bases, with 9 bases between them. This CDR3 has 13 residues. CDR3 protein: CASSEGGRTEAFF. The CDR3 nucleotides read TGCGCCAGCAGTGAGGGAGGGCGGACTGAAGCTTTCTTT.

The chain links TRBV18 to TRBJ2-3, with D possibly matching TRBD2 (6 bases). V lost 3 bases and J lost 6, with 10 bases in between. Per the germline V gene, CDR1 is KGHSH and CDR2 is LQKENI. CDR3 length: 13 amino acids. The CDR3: CASSPPSVDTQYF. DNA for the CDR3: TGTGCCAGCTCACCGCCTAGCGTGGATACGCAGTATTTT.

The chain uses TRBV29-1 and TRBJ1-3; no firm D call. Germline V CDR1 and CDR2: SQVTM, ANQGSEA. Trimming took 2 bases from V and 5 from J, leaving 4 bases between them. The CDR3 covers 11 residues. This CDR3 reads CSVERRNTIYF. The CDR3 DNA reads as TGCAGCGTTGAAAGAAGAAACACCATATATTTT.

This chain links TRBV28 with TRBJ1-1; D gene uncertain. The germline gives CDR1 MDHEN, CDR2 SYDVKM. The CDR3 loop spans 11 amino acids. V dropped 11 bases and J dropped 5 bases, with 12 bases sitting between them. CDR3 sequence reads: CASWGGTEAFF. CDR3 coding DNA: TGTGCCTCTTGGGGAGGTACTGAAGCTTTCTTT.

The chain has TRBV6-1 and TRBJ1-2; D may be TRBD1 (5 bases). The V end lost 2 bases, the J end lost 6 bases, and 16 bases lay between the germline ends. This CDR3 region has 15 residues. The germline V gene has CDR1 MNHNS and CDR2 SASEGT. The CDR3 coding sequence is TGTGCCAGCAGTGAATCAGTCCAGGGTTATAATGGCTACACCTTC. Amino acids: CASSESVQGYNGYTF.

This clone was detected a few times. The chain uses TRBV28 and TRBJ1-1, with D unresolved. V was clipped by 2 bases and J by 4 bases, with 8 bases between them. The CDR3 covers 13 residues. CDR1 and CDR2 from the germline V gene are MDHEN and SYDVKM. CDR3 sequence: CASSLRVRTEAFF. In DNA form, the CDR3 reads TGTGCCAGCAGTTTAAGGGTCCGCACTGAAGCTTTCTTT.

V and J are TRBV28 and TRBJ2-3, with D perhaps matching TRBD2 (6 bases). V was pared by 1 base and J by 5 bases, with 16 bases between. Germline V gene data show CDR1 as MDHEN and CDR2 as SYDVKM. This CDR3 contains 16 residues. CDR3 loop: CASSLSGFGGIDTQYF. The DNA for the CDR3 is TGTGCCAGCAGTTTATCAGGATTTGGAGGGATAGATACGCAGTATTTT.

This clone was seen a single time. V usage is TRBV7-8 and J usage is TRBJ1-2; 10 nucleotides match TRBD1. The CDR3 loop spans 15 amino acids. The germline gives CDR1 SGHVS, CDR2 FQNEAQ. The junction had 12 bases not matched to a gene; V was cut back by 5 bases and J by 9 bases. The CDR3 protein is CASSLEPGQGTSYTF. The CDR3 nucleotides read TGTGCCAGCAGCCTCGAACCGGGACAGGGGACGAGCTACACCTTC.